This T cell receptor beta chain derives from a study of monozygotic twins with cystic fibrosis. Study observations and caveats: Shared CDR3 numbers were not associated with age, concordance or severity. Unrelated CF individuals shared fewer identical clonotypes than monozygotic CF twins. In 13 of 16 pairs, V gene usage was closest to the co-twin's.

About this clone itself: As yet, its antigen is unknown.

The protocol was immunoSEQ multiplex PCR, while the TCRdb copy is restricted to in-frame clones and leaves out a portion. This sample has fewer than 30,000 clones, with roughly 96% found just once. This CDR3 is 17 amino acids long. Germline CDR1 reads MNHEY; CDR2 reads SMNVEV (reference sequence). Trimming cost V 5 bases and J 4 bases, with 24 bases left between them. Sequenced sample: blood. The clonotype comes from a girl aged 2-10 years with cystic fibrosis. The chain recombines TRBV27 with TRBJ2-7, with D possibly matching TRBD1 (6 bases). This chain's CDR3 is CASSPGTLTLSVYEQYF. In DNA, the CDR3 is TGTGCCAGCAGTCCCGGGACACTTACTCTCTCCGTATACGAGCAGTACTTC.